The next 2 T cell receptor beta chains were all read from a single sample in a study of cytomegalovirus exposure and HLA in healthy donors. A multiplex PCR was run with 60 Vbeta primers and 13 Jbeta primers. Measured with immunoSEQ multiplex PCR; TCRdb has only the in-frame clones, and not every one. This sample carries 200,000 to 250,000 clones, approximately 80% of them seen once, and the ten largest clones take 3.8%. The material sequenced was PBMCs. Source of these receptors: a male donor in good health and CMV-seronegative.

As regards this clone: A much larger clonotype is one base distant, so this may be a read error. The chain couples TRBV9 to TRBJ2-7; 7 bases are a match to TRBD1. The CDR3 has 13 amino acids. Germline lookup yields CDR1 SGDLS and CDR2 YYNGEE. V was clipped by 4 bases and J by 0 bases; unmatched bases: 1. The chain's CDR3 is CASSWDSSYEQYF. The CDR3 DNA sequence: TGTGCCAGCAGCTGGGACAGCTCCTACGAGCAGTACTTC.

The chain uses TRBV15 and TRBJ1-1, with D hard to call. The ends were cut back, 4 bases at V and 3 bases at J, with 12 bases in the middle. The CDR3 consists of 14 residues. Per germline, CDR1 LNHNV and CDR2 YYDKDF (reference sequence). The CDR3: CATSTDGRDTEAFF. CDR3 coding DNA: TGTGCCACCAGCACCGACGGGCGGGACACTGAAGCTTTCTTT.